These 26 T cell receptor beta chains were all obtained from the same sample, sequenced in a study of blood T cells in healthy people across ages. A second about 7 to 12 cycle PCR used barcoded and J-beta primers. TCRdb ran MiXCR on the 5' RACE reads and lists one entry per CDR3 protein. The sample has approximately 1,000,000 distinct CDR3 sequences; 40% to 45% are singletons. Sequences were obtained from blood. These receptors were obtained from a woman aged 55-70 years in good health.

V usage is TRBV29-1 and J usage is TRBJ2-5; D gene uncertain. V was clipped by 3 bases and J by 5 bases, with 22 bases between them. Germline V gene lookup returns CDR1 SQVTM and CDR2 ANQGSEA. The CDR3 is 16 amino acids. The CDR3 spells CSVDGLWATARETQYF. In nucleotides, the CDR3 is TGCAGCGTTGATGGTCTCTGGGCTACCGCCAGGGAGACCCAGTACTTC.

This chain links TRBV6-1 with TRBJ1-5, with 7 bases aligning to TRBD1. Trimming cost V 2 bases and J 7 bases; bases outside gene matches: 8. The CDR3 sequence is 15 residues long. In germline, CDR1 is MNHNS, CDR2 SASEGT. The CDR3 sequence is CASSERAGGKQPQHF. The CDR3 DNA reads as TGTGCCAGCAGTGAAAGGGCAGGGGGTAAACAGCCCCAGCATTTT.

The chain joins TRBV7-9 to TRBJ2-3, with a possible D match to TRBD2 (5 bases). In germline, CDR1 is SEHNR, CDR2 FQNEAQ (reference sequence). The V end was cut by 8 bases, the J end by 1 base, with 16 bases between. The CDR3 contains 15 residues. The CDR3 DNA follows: TGTGCCAGCCCCCGGTTCGGAGGCCGCACAGATACGCAGTATTTT. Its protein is CASPRFGGRTDTQYF.

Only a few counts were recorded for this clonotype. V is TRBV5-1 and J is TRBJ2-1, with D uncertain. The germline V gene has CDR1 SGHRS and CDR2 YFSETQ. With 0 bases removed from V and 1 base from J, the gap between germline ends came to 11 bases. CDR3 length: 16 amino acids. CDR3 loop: CASSLDPLLSYNEQFF. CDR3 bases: TGCGCCAGCAGCTTGGATCCCCTGCTATCCTACAATGAGCAGTTCTTC.

The CDR3 region is CASSLEGPSLAGELFF. DNA of the CDR3: TGCGCCAGCAGCTTGGAGGGACCCTCCTTAGCCGGGGAGCTGTTTTTT. The chain combines TRBV5-1 with TRBJ2-2; D is possibly TRBD1 or TRBD2 (5 bases each). Trimming stripped 0 bases from V and 6 bases from J, with 15 bases between. The CDR3 consists of 16 residues. CDR1 is SGHRS, CDR2 YFSETQ, per germline.

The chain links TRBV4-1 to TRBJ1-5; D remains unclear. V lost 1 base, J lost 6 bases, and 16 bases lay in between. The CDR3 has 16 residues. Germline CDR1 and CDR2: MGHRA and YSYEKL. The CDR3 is CASSQGSTEGFQPQHF. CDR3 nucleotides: TGCGCCAGCAGCCAAGGATCGACGGAGGGTTTTCAGCCCCAGCATTTT.

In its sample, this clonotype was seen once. The DNA for the CDR3 is TGTGCCAGCAGTTTGTCGCTAGATGGGACATTCACAGATACGCAGTATTTT. Amino acids: CASSLSLDGTFTDTQYF. The rearrangement uses TRBV6-2 or TRBV6-3 and TRBJ2-3; D perhaps matches TRBD1 (6 bases). V shed 4 bases and J shed 2 bases, with 19 bases lying between them. This CDR3 is built from 17 residues. Germline loops: CDR1 MNHEY, CDR2 SVGEGT.

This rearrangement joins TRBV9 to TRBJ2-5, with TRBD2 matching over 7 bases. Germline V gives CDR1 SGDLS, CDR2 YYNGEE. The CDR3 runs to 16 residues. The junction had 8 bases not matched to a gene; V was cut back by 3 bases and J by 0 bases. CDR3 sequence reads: CASSASGTTNQETQYF. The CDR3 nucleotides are TGTGCCAGCAGCGCCTCCGGGACTACAAACCAAGAGACCCAGTACTTC.

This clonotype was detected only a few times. CDR3 coding DNA: TGTGCCATCAGGAGGGAGGGACAGGGAGCCTACGAGCAGTACTTC. Protein product: CAIRREGQGAYEQYF. The chain employs TRBV10-3 and TRBJ2-7; TRBD1 matches at 9 bases. Per the germline V gene, CDR1 is ENHRY and CDR2 is SYGVKD. With V trimmed by 6 bases and J by 2 bases, 8 bases remained unmatched. This CDR3 comprises 15 residues.

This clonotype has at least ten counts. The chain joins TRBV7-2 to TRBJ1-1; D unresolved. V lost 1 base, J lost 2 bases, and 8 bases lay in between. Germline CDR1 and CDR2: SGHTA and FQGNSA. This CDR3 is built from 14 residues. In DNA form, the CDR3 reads TGTGCCAGCAGCTTAGGAGTTTTTAACACTGAAGCTTTCTTT. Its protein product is CASSLGVFNTEAFF.

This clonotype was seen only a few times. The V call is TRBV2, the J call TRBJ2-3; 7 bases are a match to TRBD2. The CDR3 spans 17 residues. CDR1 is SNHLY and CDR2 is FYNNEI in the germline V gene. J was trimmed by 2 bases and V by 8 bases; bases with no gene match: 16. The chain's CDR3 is CASFGKLLAGATDTQYF. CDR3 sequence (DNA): TGTGCCAGCTTTGGCAAGTTGCTGGCGGGAGCCACAGATACGCAGTATTTT.

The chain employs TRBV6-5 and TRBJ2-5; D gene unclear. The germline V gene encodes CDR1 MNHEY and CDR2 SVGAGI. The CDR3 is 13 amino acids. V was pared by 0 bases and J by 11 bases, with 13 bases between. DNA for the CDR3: TGTGCCAGCAGTTACTCGCGTCAGGCTGCGCAGTACTTC. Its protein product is CASSYSRQAAQYF.

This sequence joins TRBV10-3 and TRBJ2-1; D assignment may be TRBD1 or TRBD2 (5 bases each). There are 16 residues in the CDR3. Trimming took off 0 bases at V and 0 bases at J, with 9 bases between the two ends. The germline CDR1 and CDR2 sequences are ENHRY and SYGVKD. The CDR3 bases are TGTGCCATCAGTGAGTCCAAGGGGAGCTCCTACAATGAGCAGTTCTTC. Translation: CAISESKGSSYNEQFF.

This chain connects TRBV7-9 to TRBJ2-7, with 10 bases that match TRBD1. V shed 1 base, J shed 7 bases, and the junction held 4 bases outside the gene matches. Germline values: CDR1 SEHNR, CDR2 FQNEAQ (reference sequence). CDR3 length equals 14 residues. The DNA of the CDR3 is TGTGCCAGCAGCTTAGGAGACAGGGGGCAGGAGCAGTACTTC. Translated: CASSLGDRGQEQYF.

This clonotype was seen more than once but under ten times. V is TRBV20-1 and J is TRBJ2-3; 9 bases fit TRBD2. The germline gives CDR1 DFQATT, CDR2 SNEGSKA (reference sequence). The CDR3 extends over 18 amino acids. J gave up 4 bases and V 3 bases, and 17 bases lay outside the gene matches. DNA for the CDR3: TGCAGTGCTAGCGGGGTAGTAGCGGGAGCGCCGGCCGCAGATACGCAGTATTTT. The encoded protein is CSASGVVAGAPAADTQYF.

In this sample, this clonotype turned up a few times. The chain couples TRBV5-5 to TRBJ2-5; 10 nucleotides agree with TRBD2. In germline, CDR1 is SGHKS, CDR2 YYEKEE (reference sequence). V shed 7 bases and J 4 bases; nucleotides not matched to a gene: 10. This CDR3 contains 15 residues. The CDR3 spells CASDRTSGNRETQYF. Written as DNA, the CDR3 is TGTGCCAGCGATCGCACTAGCGGGAATAGAGAGACCCAGTACTTC.

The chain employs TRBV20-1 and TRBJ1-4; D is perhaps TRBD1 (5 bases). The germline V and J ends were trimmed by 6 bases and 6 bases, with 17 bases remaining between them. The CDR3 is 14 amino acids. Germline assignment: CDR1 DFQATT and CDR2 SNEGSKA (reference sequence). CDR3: CSAYPGTADEKLFF. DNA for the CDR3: TGCAGTGCATATCCGGGGACCGCGGATGAAAAACTGTTTTTT.

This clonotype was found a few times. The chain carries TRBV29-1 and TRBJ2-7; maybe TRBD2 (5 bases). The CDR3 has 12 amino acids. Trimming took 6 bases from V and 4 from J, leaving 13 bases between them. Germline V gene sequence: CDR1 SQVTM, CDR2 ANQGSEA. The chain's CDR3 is CSVWTDRYEQYF. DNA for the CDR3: TGCAGCGTATGGACTGATAGGTACGAGCAGTACTTC.

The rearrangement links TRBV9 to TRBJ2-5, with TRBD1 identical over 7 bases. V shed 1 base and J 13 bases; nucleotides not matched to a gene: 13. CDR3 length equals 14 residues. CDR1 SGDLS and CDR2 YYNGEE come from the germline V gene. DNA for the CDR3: TGTGCCAGCAGCGTATCTTACAGGGGTAATGAGCGGTACTTC. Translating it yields CASSVSYRGNERYF.

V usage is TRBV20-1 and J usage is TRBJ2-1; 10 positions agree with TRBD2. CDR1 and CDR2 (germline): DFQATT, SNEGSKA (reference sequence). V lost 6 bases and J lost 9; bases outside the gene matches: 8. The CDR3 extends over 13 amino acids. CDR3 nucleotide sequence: TGCAGTGCCTCGGTGGTAGCGGGAGGTGAGCAGTTCTTC. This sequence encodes CSASVVAGGEQFF.

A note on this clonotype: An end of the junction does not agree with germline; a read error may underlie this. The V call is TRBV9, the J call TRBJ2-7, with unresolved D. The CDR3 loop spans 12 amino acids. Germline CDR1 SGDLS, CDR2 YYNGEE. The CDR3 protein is CASSPSPYVQYF. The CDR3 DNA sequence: TGTGCCAGCAGCCCCAGTCCCTACGTGCAGTACTTC.

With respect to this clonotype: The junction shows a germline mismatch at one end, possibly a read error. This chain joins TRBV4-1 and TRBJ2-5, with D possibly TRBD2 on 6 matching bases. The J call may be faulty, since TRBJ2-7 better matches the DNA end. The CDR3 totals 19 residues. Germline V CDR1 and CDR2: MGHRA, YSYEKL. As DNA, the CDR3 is TGTGCCAGCAGCCAGCACGGGAACGGTTGGGGAGGTTCGTCTAGCGAGCAGTACTTC. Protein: CASSQHGNGWGGSSSEQYF.

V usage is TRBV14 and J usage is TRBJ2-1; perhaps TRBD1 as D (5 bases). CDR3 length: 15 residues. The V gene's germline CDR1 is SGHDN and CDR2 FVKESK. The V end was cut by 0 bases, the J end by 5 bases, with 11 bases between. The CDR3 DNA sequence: TGTGCCAGCAGCCAAGATCCAGGGTCGCACAATGAGCAGTTCTTC. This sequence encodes CASSQDPGSHNEQFF.

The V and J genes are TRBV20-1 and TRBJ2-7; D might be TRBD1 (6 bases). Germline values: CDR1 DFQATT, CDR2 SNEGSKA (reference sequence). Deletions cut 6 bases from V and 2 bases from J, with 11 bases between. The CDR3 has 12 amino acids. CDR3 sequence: CSALDRPYEQYF. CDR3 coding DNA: TGCAGTGCCCTCGACAGGCCCTACGAGCAGTACTTC.

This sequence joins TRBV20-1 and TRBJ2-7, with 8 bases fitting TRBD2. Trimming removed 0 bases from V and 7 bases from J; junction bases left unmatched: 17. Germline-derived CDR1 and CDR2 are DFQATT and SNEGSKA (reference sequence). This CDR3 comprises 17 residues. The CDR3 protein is CSARDSSGRLSPLEQYF. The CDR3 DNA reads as TGCAGTGCTAGAGACTCTAGCGGGCGACTGTCACCCCTAGAGCAGTACTTC.

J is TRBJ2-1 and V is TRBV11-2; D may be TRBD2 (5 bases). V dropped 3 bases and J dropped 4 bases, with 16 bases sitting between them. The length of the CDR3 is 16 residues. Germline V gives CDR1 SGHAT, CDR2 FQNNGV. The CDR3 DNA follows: TGTGCCAGCAGCTTCACGTCGGGGTCTAAATACAATGAGCAGTTCTTC. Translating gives CASSFTSGSKYNEQFF.